The 5 T cell receptor beta chains in this list originate from one sample, sequenced in a study of blood T cell repertoires in COVID-19. This table comes from immunoSEQ multiplex PCR, and its TCRdb copy is limited to in-frame clones, with some not included. In the table there are about 230,000 clones, about nine tenths of which are singletons. Source material: peripheral blood. These receptors were obtained from a man in his forties or fifties with COVID-19, enrolled during active disease.

The rearrangement joins TRBV12-3 or TRBV12-4 to TRBJ1-2; D not resolved. Between the trimmed V and J ends, which lost 3 bases and 7 bases, there was a span of 12 bases. CDR3 length: 13 amino acids. The DNA for the CDR3 is TGTGCCAGCAGTTTCTTGAAGGAGGGTGGCTACACCTTC. Its protein product is CASSFLKEGGYTF.

This clone was seen a handful of times. The rearrangement uses TRBV4-1 and TRBJ2-7; a possible D gene is TRBD1 (6 bases). Per germline, CDR1 MGHRA and CDR2 YSYEKL. The CDR3 has 16 residues. V was trimmed by 0 bases and J by 5 bases, leaving 17 bases between them. The CDR3 nucleotides are TGCGCCAGCAGCCAAGATCCCACAGGGACCTTTAACGAGCAGTACTTC. It encodes CASSQDPTGTFNEQYF.

With respect to this clone: Other DNA variants within this sample encode the same CDR3. The rearrangement joins TRBV9 to TRBJ2-3; weak D call: TRBD2 (5 bases). V gave up 0 bases and J gave up 0 bases, with 8 bases separating them. Germline lookup yields CDR1 SGDLS and CDR2 YYNGEE. CDR3 size: 15 residues. The CDR3 here is CASSVVGESTDTQYF. The DNA for the CDR3 is TGTGCCAGCAGCGTAGTCGGGGAGAGCACAGATACGCAGTATTTT.

This chain links TRBV29-1 with TRBJ1-1; D is possibly TRBD1 (6 bases). This CDR3 region has 15 residues. Looked up from germline, CDR1 is SQVTM and CDR2 is ANQGSEA. Trimming stripped 7 bases from V and 1 base from J, with 19 bases between. The CDR3 sequence is CSAPGHRATNTEAFF. The CDR3, as DNA: TGCAGCGCGCCGGGACACCGTGCGACGAACACTGAAGCTTTCTTT.

This chain links TRBV3-1 (or the pseudogene TRBV3-2) with TRBJ2-7, with 7 bases identical to TRBD1. The germline V gene encodes CDR1 LGHDT and CDR2 YNNKEL (reference sequence). V trimming: 6 bases; J trimming: 7 bases; junction bases outside the gene matches: 6. The CDR3 has 12 amino acids. In DNA form, the CDR3 reads TGTGCCAGCAGTGAGGGGGCGGTTGAGCAGTACTTC. It translates to CASSEGAVEQYF.